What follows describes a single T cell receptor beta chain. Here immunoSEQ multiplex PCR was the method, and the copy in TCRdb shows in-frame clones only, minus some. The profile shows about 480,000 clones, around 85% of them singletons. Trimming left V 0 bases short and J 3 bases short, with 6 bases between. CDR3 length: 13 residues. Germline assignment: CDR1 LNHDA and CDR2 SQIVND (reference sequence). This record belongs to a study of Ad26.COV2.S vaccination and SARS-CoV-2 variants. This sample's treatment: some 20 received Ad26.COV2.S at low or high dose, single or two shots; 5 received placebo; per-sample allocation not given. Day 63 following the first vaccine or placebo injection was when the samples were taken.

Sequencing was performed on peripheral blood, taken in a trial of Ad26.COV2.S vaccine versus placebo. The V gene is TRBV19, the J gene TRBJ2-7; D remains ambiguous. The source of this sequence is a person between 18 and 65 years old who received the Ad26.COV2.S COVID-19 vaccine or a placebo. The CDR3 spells CASSIEVGYEQYF. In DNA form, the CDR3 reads TGTGCCAGTAGTATAGAAGTTGGCTACGAGCAGTACTTC.